Following are 22 T cell receptor beta chains from one sample sequenced in a study of shared clonotypes between healthy human individuals. The method was immunoSEQ multiplex PCR; TCRdb's version includes in-frame clones alone and lacks a portion of them. Here the sample spans about 1.4 million clones, roughly 96% being singletons. Input material: naive CD4+ T cells sorted from blood. Documented subset: CD45RA+ positively selected. The source is a man aged 25 to 40 in good health.

Points on this clone: Distinct nucleotide sequences in the sample also encode this CDR3. This chain joins TRBV5-4 and TRBJ2-3; 9 bases line up with TRBD2. CDR1 SGHNT and CDR2 YYREEE come from the germline V gene (reference sequence). This CDR3 has 14 amino acids. Trimming removed 4 bases from V and 5 bases from J; junction bases left unmatched: 5. CDR3 loop: CASSPGLAGDTQYF. In DNA form, the CDR3 reads TGTGCCAGCAGCCCGGGACTAGCAGGAGATACGCAGTATTTT.

The gene calls are TRBV15 and TRBJ2-3, with TRBD2 as a possible D gene (6 bases). The germline V and J ends were trimmed by 4 bases and 0 bases, with 14 bases remaining between them. Looked up from germline, CDR1 is LNHNV and CDR2 is YYDKDF (reference sequence). This CDR3 contains 16 residues. The CDR3 loop reads CATSKTIAESTDTQYF. The CDR3 DNA is TGTGCCACCAGCAAAACGATAGCGGAAAGCACAGATACGCAGTATTTT.

The chain uses TRBV5-6 and TRBJ1-5; D call uncertain. This CDR3 has 12 amino acids. Germline CDR1 is SGHDT and CDR2 is YYEEEE. The ends were cut back, 1 base at V and 9 bases at J, with 8 bases in the middle. Written as DNA, the CDR3 is TGTGCCAGCAGCTTGAAGGAGGGGCCCCAGCATTTT. Translating gives CASSLKEGPQHF. Based on the CDR3 plus reference TRBV5-6 and TRBJ1-5, the full variable domain is DAGVTQSPTHLIKTRGQQVTLRCSPKSGHDTVSWYQQALGQGPQFIFQYYEEEERQRGNFPDRFSGHQFPNYSSELNVNALLLGDSALYLCASSLKEGPQHFGDGTRLSIL.

The chain links TRBV29-1 to TRBJ2-3; D gene ambiguous. The V gene lost 3 bases and the J gene lost 4 bases, with 8 bases spanning the gap. Germline CDR1 SQVTM, CDR2 ANQGSEA. The CDR3 extends over 12 amino acids. In DNA form, the CDR3 reads TGCAGCGTTGACACCAAGGCAGATACGCAGTATTTT. Encoded protein: CSVDTKADTQYF.

The chain recombines TRBV5-4 with TRBJ2-3, with TRBD2 matching 7 bases. The J segment lost 3 bases and the V segment lost 0 bases, leaving 7 bases of the junction unmatched. The CDR3 consists of 16 residues. CDR1 and CDR2 (germline): SGHNT, YYREEE (reference sequence). CDR3 bases: TGTGCCAGCAGCTTGGATGCGGGAGTAGGGACAGATACGCAGTATTTT. The encoded protein is CASSLDAGVGTDTQYF. The full variable domain, completed using reference TRBV5-4 and TRBJ2-3, is ETGVTQSPTHLIKTRGQQVTLRCSSQSGHNTVSWYQQALGQGPQFIFQYYREEENGRGNFPPRFSGLQFPNYSSELNVNALELDDSALYLCASSLDAGVGTDTQYFGPGTRLTVL.

This clone was seen at least ten times. This CDR3 reads CASSQDEARAQILRYNEQFF. The CDR3 bases are TGTGCCAGCAGCCAAGATGAGGCCCGGGCCCAGATACTCCGCTACAATGAGCAGTTCTTC. The V and J genes are TRBV14 and TRBJ2-1; D call uncertain. Germline V gives CDR1 SGHDN, CDR2 FVKESK. The CDR3 consists of 20 residues. V was cut by 0 bases and J by 3 bases, with 24 bases left in between.

V usage is TRBV7-2 and J usage is TRBJ2-7, with a tentative D call TRBD1 (6 bases). Germline V gene data show CDR1 as SGHTA and CDR2 as FQGNSA. Trimming shortened V by 3 bases and J by 5 bases, and 20 bases separated the two germline ends. The CDR3 extends over 16 amino acids. CDR3 nucleotides: TGTGCCAGCAGCTTCGACTCCGGTGGCAGGGGAGACGAGCAGTACTTC. It is translated as CASSFDSGGRGDEQYF.

The CDR3, as DNA: TGTGCCAGCAGCTTAACCAATTCGTACAGGGGTGCGGATCAGCCCCAGCATTTT. Its protein is CASSLTNSYRGADQPQHF. The chain recombines TRBV7-9 with TRBJ1-5; 7 bases match TRBD1. The germline V gene encodes CDR1 SEHNR and CDR2 FQNEAQ (reference sequence). Trimming took 2 bases from V and 5 from J; bases not matched to a gene: 15. CDR3 length: 18 amino acids.

The genes are TRBV10-3 and TRBJ2-7; D may be TRBD1 or TRBD2 (5 bases each). The germline V gene has CDR1 ENHRY and CDR2 SYGVKD. V dropped 7 bases and J dropped 2 bases, with 12 bases sitting between them. The CDR3 is 13 residues long. CDR3 in DNA: TGTGCCATCAATGATCCGGGGCCCTACGAGCAGTACTTC. Protein: CAINDPGPYEQYF.

This clone was seen only once. This chain links TRBV7-8 with TRBJ1-3; tentative D call: TRBD1 (5 bases). The CDR3 is made up of 16 amino acids. Trimming pared 5 bases from V and 1 base from J, leaving 15 bases between. Germline CDR1 and CDR2: SGHVS and FQNEAQ. The CDR3 loop reads CASSTGTGLSGNTIYF. The DNA of the CDR3 is TGTGCCAGCAGCACCGGGACCGGATTATCTGGAAACACCATATATTTT.

V is TRBV28 and J is TRBJ2-2, with D possibly TRBD2 on 5 matching bases. The CDR3 length is 12 residues. Germline V gene lookup returns CDR1 MDHEN and CDR2 SYDVKM. With 6 bases removed from V and 6 bases from J, the gap between germline ends came to 8 bases. CDR3 sequence: CASRSGSGELFF. CDR3 bases: TGTGCCAGCAGGTCGGGATCCGGGGAGCTGTTTTTT.

V gene TRBV29-1 combines with J gene TRBJ2-2; D is possibly TRBD2 (5 bases). V dropped 7 bases and J dropped 6 bases, with 12 bases sitting between them. CDR1 and CDR2 (germline): SQVTM, ANQGSEA. There are 12 residues in the CDR3. The CDR3 reads CSGRSGPGELFF. CDR3 sequence (DNA): TGCAGCGGGAGGTCGGGTCCCGGGGAGCTGTTTTTT.

This chain connects TRBV5-4 to TRBJ2-2; maybe TRBD2 (6 bases). The CDR3 totals 14 residues. CDR1 is SGHNT, CDR2 YYREEE, per germline (reference sequence). Trimming took off 6 bases at V and 2 bases at J, with 11 bases between the two ends. CDR3 nucleotide sequence: TGTGCCAGCAATCTGGGAGGTAACACCGGGGAGCTGTTTTTT. Protein: CASNLGGNTGELFF.

The chain uses TRBV10-2 and TRBJ1-2, with D maybe TRBD1 (5 bases). Trimming took off 4 bases at V and 7 bases at J, with 13 bases between the two ends. The germline gives CDR1 WSHSY, CDR2 SAAADI. The CDR3 runs 13 residues. CDR3: CASSGGAGRGYTF. CDR3 nucleotide sequence: TGCGCCAGCAGTGGCGGTGCAGGGCGTGGCTACACCTTC.

V usage is TRBV12-5 and J usage is TRBJ1-2; 7 bases line up with TRBD1. Per germline, CDR1 LGHNT and CDR2 FRNRAP. The CDR3 sequence is 15 residues long. Trimming removed 5 bases from V and 7 bases from J; junction bases left unmatched: 13. The CDR3: CASGTTLTGWGGYTF. CDR3 nucleotides: TGTGCTAGTGGTACCACCCTGACAGGGTGGGGTGGCTACACCTTC.

The rearrangement links TRBV28 to TRBJ2-1; either TRBD1 or TRBD2 may supply D (7 bases each). The germline V gene has CDR1 MDHEN and CDR2 SYDVKM. The V gene lost 6 bases and the J gene lost 5 bases, with 32 bases spanning the gap. This CDR3 is built from 20 residues. CDR3 bases: TGTGCCAGCAGAAACATAATTAACGGGGGGAGGGGGCCGACGAACAATGAGCAGTTCTTC. The encoded protein is CASRNIINGGRGPTNNEQFF.

The V gene is TRBV9, the J gene TRBJ2-2; D remains ambiguous. The CDR3 is made up of 14 amino acids. V was pared by 2 bases and J by 6 bases, with 11 bases between. The germline V gene has CDR1 SGDLS and CDR2 YYNGEE. The CDR3 DNA reads as TGTGCCAGCAGCGTCCCCGGGCAGTCCGGGGAGCTGTTTTTT. Residues: CASSVPGQSGELFF.

The chain combines TRBV6-1 with TRBJ2-7; 11 nucleotides agree with TRBD2. After removal of 8 bases from V and 3 bases from J, the junction contained 9 bases not matched to a gene. The CDR3 sequence is 15 residues long. Germline V gene lookup returns CDR1 MNHNS and CDR2 SASEGT. In DNA form, the CDR3 reads TGTGCCAGCTCAGCCCCTAGCGGGGGGCTCTACGAGCAGTACTTC. Amino acids: CASSAPSGGLYEQYF.

The gene calls are TRBV7-8 and TRBJ2-1, with no clear D. The CDR3 has 16 residues. CDR1 is SGHVS and CDR2 is FQNEAQ in the germline V gene. Trimming cost V 8 bases and J 2 bases, with 19 bases left between them. The CDR3 coding sequence is TGTGCCAGCGCGGATTTATCCGTTAACCCCTACAATGAGCAGTTCTTC. Its protein is CASADLSVNPYNEQFF.

The chain carries TRBV20-1 and TRBJ1-3; D is undetermined. Looked up from germline, CDR1 is DFQATT and CDR2 is SNEGSKA (reference sequence). Trimming removed 5 bases at V and 3 bases at J, with 5 bases between. This CDR3 is 11 amino acids long. CDR3 in amino acids: CSAGHGNTIYF. The CDR3 nucleotides read TGCAGTGCTGGGCATGGAAACACCATATATTTT.

This rearrangement joins TRBV5-8 to TRBJ1-3, with 8 nucleotides matching TRBD1. Germline CDR1 reads SGHTS; CDR2 reads YDEGEE. The CDR3 totals 15 residues. The V gene end was trimmed by 4 bases and the J gene end by 4 bases; junction bases not matched to a gene: 7. This chain's CDR3 is CASSLAGGFGNTIYF. CDR3 DNA: TGTGCCAGCAGCCTCGCAGGGGGCTTCGGAAACACCATATATTTT.

V is TRBV7-9 and J is TRBJ2-7; 13 positions match TRBD2. In germline, CDR1 is SEHNR, CDR2 FQNEAQ (reference sequence). The V gene end was trimmed by 10 bases and the J gene end by 5 bases; junction bases not matched to a gene: 8. The CDR3 consists of 14 residues. The CDR3 DNA reads TGTGCCACCACGAGGACTAGCGGGAGAAACGAGCAGTACTTC. Translation: CATTRTSGRNEQYF.